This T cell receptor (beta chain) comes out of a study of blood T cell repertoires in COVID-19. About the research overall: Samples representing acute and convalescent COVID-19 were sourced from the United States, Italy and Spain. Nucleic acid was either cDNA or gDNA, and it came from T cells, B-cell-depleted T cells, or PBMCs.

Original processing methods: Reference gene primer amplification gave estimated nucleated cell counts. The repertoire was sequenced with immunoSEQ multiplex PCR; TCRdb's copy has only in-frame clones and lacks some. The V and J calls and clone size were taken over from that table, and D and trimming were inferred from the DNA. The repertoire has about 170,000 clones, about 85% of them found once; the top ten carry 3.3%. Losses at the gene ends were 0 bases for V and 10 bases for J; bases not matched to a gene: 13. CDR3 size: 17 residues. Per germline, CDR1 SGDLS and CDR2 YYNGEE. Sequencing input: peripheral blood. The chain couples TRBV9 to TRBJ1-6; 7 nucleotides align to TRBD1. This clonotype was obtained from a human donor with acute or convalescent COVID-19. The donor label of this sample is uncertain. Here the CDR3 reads CASSVGHFRTGGSPLHF. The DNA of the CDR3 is TGTGCCAGCAGCGTAGGGCATTTTAGGACAGGAGGATCACCCCTCCACTTT.